The 18 T cell receptor beta chains given below trace back to one sample, sequenced in a study of OX40 agonist ivuxolimab in advanced cancers. Assay used: immunoSEQ multiplex PCR; TCRdb lists only in-frame clones, some missing. The data show fewer than 55,000 clones, with around nine tenths seen just once and 11% to 15% held by the top ten. Specimen: CD4+ or CD8+ T cells sorted from blood, collected in a trial of the OX40 agonist ivuxolimab. These TCRs come from an adult with an advanced solid tumor such as melanoma, head and neck, liver or kidney cancer.

The chain links TRBV12-2 to TRBJ2-1; the D call of TRBD1 is as the table states it, not checked on the DNA. TRBV12-2 is termed a pseudogene. This CDR3 is built from 16 residues. CDR3 residues: CASRLTRGGPYNEQFF. The CDR3 DNA sequence: TGTGCAAGTCGCTTAACTCGAGGGGGTCCCTACAATGAGCAGTTCTTC.

The chain links TRBV10-1 to TRBJ2-7; 8 bases align to TRBD1. V was pared by 6 bases and J by 5 bases, with 6 bases of the junction left unmatched. Germline-derived CDR1 and CDR2 are WNHNN and SYGVQD (reference sequence). The CDR3 consists of 13 residues. The CDR3 DNA is TGCGCCAGCAGCCTGGACAGGGCGGACGAGCAGTACTTC. Protein product: CASSLDRADEQYF.

The CDR3 DNA follows: TGTGCCAGCAGCTTTTCCCCAGCCGTGGGTTCACCCCTCCACTTT. Encoded protein: CASSFSPAVGSPLHF. The genes are TRBV5-6 and TRBJ1-6; D is unresolved. In germline, CDR1 is SGHDT, CDR2 YYEEEE. Trimming removed 2 bases from V and 9 bases from J, with 15 bases in between. The CDR3 consists of 15 residues.

The V gene is TRBV27, the J gene TRBJ1-2; D unclear. CDR3 size: 13 residues. V shed 2 bases and J shed 2 bases, with 6 bases lying between them. Germline V lookup: CDR1 MNHEY, CDR2 SMNVEV (reference sequence). Here the CDR3 DNA reads TGTGCCAGCAGTTTAGGGATGAACTATGGCTACACCTTC. Its protein is CASSLGMNYGYTF.

V and J are TRBV29-1 and TRBJ1-1; 7 positions match TRBD1. CDR1 is SQVTM and CDR2 is ANQGSEA in the germline V gene. V gave up 6 bases and J gave up 1 base; unmatched junction bases: 17. The CDR3 length is 17 residues. As DNA, the CDR3 is TGCAGCGTGGGCCTCGGGGAGGGGGCCATGTCGAACACTGAAGCTTTCTTT. Encoded protein: CSVGLGEGAMSNTEAFF.

The chain joins TRBV4-1 to TRBJ1-6; maybe TRBD1 (6 bases). The CDR3 loop spans 16 amino acids. Per germline, CDR1 MGHRA and CDR2 YSYEKL. V was trimmed by 7 bases and J by 5 bases, leaving 18 bases between them. CDR3 residues: CASTRGGLSNNSPLHF. The CDR3, as DNA: TGCGCCAGCACACGAGGGGGTCTCAGCAATAATTCACCCCTCCACTTT.

The chain joins TRBV27 to TRBJ2-7; no clear D. The CDR3 sequence is 13 residues long. Trimming removed 3 bases at V and 7 bases at J, with 13 bases between. CDR1 is MNHEY, CDR2 SMNVEV, per germline (reference sequence). The CDR3 nucleotides read TGTGCCAGCAGTTTGGCGGTCGAAAGGGAGCAGTACTTC. It translates to CASSLAVEREQYF.

The rearrangement links TRBV6-1 to TRBJ1-2; a possible D gene is TRBD1 (6 bases). V was pared by 6 bases and J by 2 bases, with 10 bases between. This CDR3 comprises 13 residues. CDR1 is MNHNS and CDR2 is SASEGT in the germline V gene. This CDR3 reads CASSPDRNYGYTF. The CDR3, as DNA: TGTGCCAGCAGCCCCGACAGGAACTATGGCTACACCTTC.

The rearrangement uses TRBV5-6 and TRBJ1-2, with a possible D match to TRBD1 (5 bases). The CDR3 covers 13 residues. V lost 3 bases and J 2 bases, leaving 8 bases between the germline ends. Germline values: CDR1 SGHDT, CDR2 YYEEEE. CDR3 sequence reads: CASSSQGNYGYTF. For the CDR3, the DNA is TGTGCCAGCAGCTCGCAGGGAAACTATGGCTACACCTTC.

The V call is TRBV5-1, the J call TRBJ1-1; possible D gene TRBD1, 5 bases. CDR1 SGHRS and CDR2 YFSETQ come from the germline V gene. The V end lost 3 bases, the J end lost 0 bases, and 15 bases lay between the germline ends. This CDR3 comprises 16 residues. CDR3 in DNA: TGCGCCAGCAGCTGGGGCATCTCCGAACTGAACACTGAAGCTTTCTTT. It specifies CASSWGISELNTEAFF.

This rearrangement joins TRBV2 to TRBJ1-1; no reliable D call. Trimming shortened V by 0 bases and J by 2 bases, and 10 bases separated the two germline ends. Germline V lookup: CDR1 SNHLY, CDR2 FYNNEI. The CDR3 is 15 residues long. Here the CDR3 reads CASSEASYTNTEAFF. CDR3 DNA sequence: TGTGCCAGCAGTGAAGCGTCATACACCAACACTGAAGCTTTCTTT.

The chain uses TRBV9 and TRBJ2-7, with 8 bases aligning to TRBD1. The CDR3 runs to 16 residues. The germline V gene encodes CDR1 SGDLS and CDR2 YYNGEE. The junction had 12 bases not matched to a gene; V was cut back by 0 bases and J by 7 bases. CDR3 region: CASSVGFDRGLEEQYF. As DNA, the CDR3 is TGTGCCAGCAGCGTAGGATTCGACAGGGGTTTAGAGGAGCAGTACTTC. Supplemented by reference TRBV9 and TRBJ2-7, the full variable domain reads DSGVTQTPKHLITATGQRVTLRCSPRSGDLSVYWYQQSLDQGLQFLIQYYNGEERAKGNILERFSAQQFPDLHSELNLSSLELGDSALYFCASSVGFDRGLEEQYFGPGTRLTVT.

The chain has TRBV11-2 and TRBJ2-7, with D hard to call. CDR1 is SGHAT and CDR2 is FQNNGV in the germline V gene. Between the trimmed V and J ends, which lost 7 bases and 5 bases, there was a span of 18 bases. CDR3 size: 14 residues. CDR3 amino acids: CASTYSDRSNEQYF. The CDR3 bases are TGTGCCAGCACTTATTCGGACCGTTCTAACGAGCAGTACTTC.

This rearrangement joins TRBV6-5 to TRBJ1-4; 9 bases align to TRBD1. V lost 4 bases to trimming and J lost 1 base; unmatched junction nucleotides: 4. The length of the CDR3 is 16 residues. Germline assignment: CDR1 MNHEY and CDR2 SVGAGI. CDR3 loop: CASSSPGQGTNEKLFF. For the CDR3, the DNA is TGTGCCAGCAGTTCGCCGGGACAGGGAACTAATGAAAAACTGTTTTTT.

As for this clone: The junction shows a germline mismatch at one end, possibly a read error. DNA of the CDR3: TGTGCTAGCAGCTTAGGGGTAGGGTGGTCCTACGAGCAGTACTTC. Amino acids: CASSLGVGWSYEQYF. This sequence joins TRBV7-7 and TRBJ2-7, with D maybe TRBD1 (5 bases). CDR1 and CDR2 (germline): SSHAT, FNYEAQ (reference sequence). CDR3 size: 15 residues.

With respect to this clone: At one of its ends the junction is not consistent with the germline gene, which may arise from a read error. This sequence joins TRBV12-5 and TRBJ2-7, with 16 bases identical to TRBD2. This CDR3 has 17 residues. The germline CDR1 and CDR2 sequences are LGHNT and FRNRAP. CDR3 in amino acids: CASGLGLAGGDLYEQYF. In nucleotides, the CDR3 is TGTGCTAGTGGCTTGGGACTAGCGGGGGGGGACCTCTACGAGCAGTACTTC. Complete variable domain (other parts from reference TRBV12-5 and TRBJ2-7): DARVTQTPRHKVTEMGQEVTMRCQPILGHNTVFWYRQTMMQGLELLAYFRNRAPLDDSGMPKDRFSAEMPDATLATLKIQPSEPRDSAVYFCASGLGLAGGDLYEQYFGPGTRLTVT.

This rearrangement joins TRBV5-6 to TRBJ1-1; D gene ambiguous. The germline V gene encodes CDR1 SGHDT and CDR2 YYEEEE. CDR3 size: 11 residues. The V gene lost 8 bases and the J gene lost 1 base, with 6 bases spanning the gap. The CDR3 nucleotides read TGTGCCAGTGGCCCGAACACTGAAGCTTTCTTT. Its protein product is CASGPNTEAFF.

The chain has TRBV9 and TRBJ2-5; 11 bases align to TRBD2. CDR1 and CDR2 (germline): SGDLS, YYNGEE. V lost 4 bases to trimming and J lost 5 bases; unmatched junction nucleotides: 10. The CDR3 sequence is 16 residues long. CDR3 sequence: CASSTGLAAPRETQYF. The CDR3 DNA follows: TGTGCCAGCAGCACGGGACTAGCGGCTCCACGGGAGACCCAGTACTTC.